The T cell receptor beta chain under discussion was sequenced for a study of regulatory T cells in long-lasting Graves disease. Study results and limitations: Persistent disease exhibited a predilection for TRBV28, TRBJ1-2 and TRBJ2-5.

The CDR3 contains 15 residues. The germline V gene encodes CDR1 SNHLY and CDR2 FYNNEI. The V end lost 7 bases, the J end lost 0 bases, and 10 bases lay between the germline ends. This clonotype was seen ten or more times. Its antigen is unknown. Documented time point: newly diagnosed GD, antithyroid drugs for less than 3 months. PBMC RNA was the source of the TCR library. Sequencing libraries for TCR beta were prepared with iRepertoire HTBI primers and Arm-PCR of CDR3 regions. In TCRdb, the multiplex PCR reads were re-called with MiXCR into one record per CDR3 protein. The sample has hundreds of thousands of distinct CDR3 sequences; 16% are singletons. These same data were also listed under a study on T cells in Graves' hyperthyroidism and ophthalmopathy.

The receptor's source is a woman aged 30 to 39 with Graves disease. The sample consisted of peripheral blood mononuclear cells (PBMCs), taken at new diagnosis, from a patient treated with antithyroid drugs. The chain links TRBV2 to TRBJ1-6; no reliable D call. CDR3 sequence (DNA): TGTGCCAGCACCCCGATCGGCTCCTATAATTCACCCCTCCACTTT. It translates to CASTPIGSYNSPLHF.